This T cell receptor (beta chain) emerged from a study of cytomegalovirus exposure and HLA in healthy donors. Study-level points and caveats: Analysis was carried out at a later point, and it linked a missense DCLRE1C variant to TCR beta V- and J-gene trimming. Fewer N-insertions than the roughly 630-donor mean were reportedly shown by an Asian-associated ancestry cluster in a later analysis. Sequencing probably produced one cluster of sequence variants that were highly shared.

Amplification used 60 Vbeta primers and 13 Jbeta primers. Data came from immunoSEQ multiplex PCR; TCRdb stores just in-frame clones and leaves some out. Of tens of thousands of clones in the sample, about 74% were seen once. Germline CDR1 is SGHVS and CDR2 is FQNEAQ. CDR3 length: 13 amino acids. The ends were cut back, 5 bases at V and 1 base at J, with 5 bases in the middle. With respect to this clone: Its specificity is not known.

The rearrangement joins TRBV7-8 to TRBJ2-2; D is ambiguous. This receptor was taken from a man aged 30 to 45 in good health and CMV-seronegative. The sample was PBMCs. The CDR3: CASSPVNTGELFF. The CDR3 DNA is TGTGCCAGCAGCCCGGTGAACACCGGGGAGCTGTTTTTT.